This T cell receptor beta chain derives from a study of blood T cell repertoires in COVID-19. Study information: PBMCs, B-cell-depleted T cells, or T cells provided the cDNA or gDNA that made up the material.

The CDR3 spans 13 residues. The ends lost 5 bases at V and 7 bases at J; junction bases unmatched: 4. Produced via immunoSEQ multiplex PCR; TCRdb's table is partial and in-frame only. The table records some 100,000 clones, roughly 91% of them present only once. This clone has a handful of counts. This TCR was sampled from an elderly woman with active COVID-19. This chain joins TRBV12-3 or TRBV12-4 and TRBJ1-5; 8 bases are shared with TRBD1. The specimen sequenced was peripheral blood. The CDR3 is CASSPTGDQPQHF. In DNA, the CDR3 is TGTGCCAGCAGTCCGACAGGGGACCAGCCCCAGCATTTT.